These 2 T cell receptor beta chains were sequenced from one sample in a study of cytomegalovirus exposure and HLA in healthy donors. With 60 Vbeta and 13 Jbeta primers, the PCR was carried out. Using immunoSEQ multiplex PCR, the repertoire was profiled, and TCRdb retains in-frame clones only, with some absent. The data show 100,000 to 150,000 clones, 70% to 85% seen once. The sample was PBMCs. The receptors stem from a boy between 10 and 17 years old in good health and CMV-seronegative.

The gene calls are TRBV11-1 and TRBJ1-1; a weak D match, TRBD1 (6 bases). The CDR3 is 14 residues long. Germline V gene data show CDR1 as SGHAT and CDR2 as FQDESV (reference sequence). V gave up 7 bases and J gave up 10 bases, with 22 bases separating them. The DNA for the CDR3 is TGTGCCAGCACCGACCTGGGGGGGCGACCGGGAGCTTTCTTT. This gives the protein CASTDLGGRPGAFF. The entire variable domain, with the rest obtained from reference TRBV11-1 and TRBJ1-1, is as follows: EAEVAQSPRYKITEKSQAVAFWCDPISGHATLYWYRQILGQGPELLVQFQDESVVDDSQLPKDRFSAERLKGVDSTLKIQPAELGDSAMYLCASTDLGGRPGAFFGQGTRLTVV.

As to this clone: The germline gene is not matched at one end of the junction; a read error may be the cause. This chain uses TRBV7-2 with TRBJ1-1, with D unresolved. Germline values: CDR1 SGHTA, CDR2 FQGNSA. CDR3 length: 11 amino acids. The CDR3 DNA follows: TGTGCCAGCAGCTTAGACACCGAAGCTTTCTTT. Translated, it gives CASSLDTEAFF.